Presented here are 18 T cell receptor beta chains from one specimen sequenced in a study of shared clonotypes between healthy human individuals. Data came from immunoSEQ multiplex PCR; TCRdb stores just in-frame clones and leaves some out. The profile covers a few million clones, with 85% to 95% appearing a single time and about 0.13% taken by the ten largest. The sequencing sample was made of naive CD4+ T cells sorted from blood. Noted subset: CD45RA+ positively selected. The origin of the receptors is a man aged 18-30 years in good health.

V usage is TRBV4-1 and J usage is TRBJ2-5, with 11 bases lining up with TRBD2. The better agreement between TRBJ2-7 and the DNA end casts doubt on the J call. Germline CDR1 reads MGHRA; CDR2 reads YSYEKL. This CDR3 has 16 amino acids. The CDR3 coding sequence is TGCGCCAGCAGCCAACCTCTAGCGGGAGGTTTCTACGAGCAGTACTTC. This sequence encodes CASSQPLAGGFYEQYF.

CDR3: CASSLEGRSNNEQFF. CDR3 in DNA: TGTGCCAGCAGCTTAGAGGGTAGGTCAAACAATGAGCAGTTCTTC. This chain uses TRBV11-2 with TRBJ2-1, with D hard to call. The CDR3 has 15 amino acids. Germline V CDR1 and CDR2: SGHAT, FQNNGV. Trimming removed 0 bases from V and 5 bases from J, with 11 bases in between.

CDR3 in DNA: TGTGCCAGCGGACAGGGTTCGGCTGAAGCTTTCTTT. Encoded protein: CASGQGSAEAFF. V and J are TRBV14 and TRBJ1-1; 8 positions agree with TRBD1. CDR3 length: 12 residues. Germline values: CDR1 SGHDN, CDR2 FVKESK. V lost 8 bases to trimming and J lost 6 bases; unmatched junction nucleotides: 5.

The chain combines TRBV18 with TRBJ1-5; TRBD1 matches 7 bases. The V segment lost 1 base and the J segment 2 bases; nucleotides outside the gene matches: 2. This CDR3 is 15 amino acids long. Germline V lookup: CDR1 KGHSH, CDR2 LQKENI. The CDR3 loop is CASSPRDRGNQPQHF. DNA of the CDR3: TGTGCCAGCTCACCACGCGACAGGGGCAATCAGCCCCAGCATTTT.

This chain links TRBV7-9 with TRBJ1-4, with D uncertain. The CDR3 runs 13 residues. Germline V gene sequence: CDR1 SEHNR, CDR2 FQNEAQ (reference sequence). Trimming stripped 11 bases from V and 1 base from J, with 11 bases between. The CDR3 DNA reads as TGTGCCGGAGGGTCGGGAACTAATGAAAAACTGTTTTTT. The encoded protein is CAGGSGTNEKLFF. Full variable domain (outside the CDR3, taken from reference TRBV7-9 and TRBJ1-4): DTGVSQNPRHKITKRGQNVTFRCDPISEHNRLYWYRQTLGQGPEFLTYFQNEAQLEKSRLLSDRFSAERPKGSFSTLEIQRTEQGDSAMYLCAGGSGTNEKLFFGSGTQLSVL.

This chain connects TRBV5-1 to TRBJ2-1, with D perhaps matching TRBD2 (7 bases). CDR1 SGHRS and CDR2 YFSETQ come from the germline V gene. The V and J ends lost 4 bases and 10 bases respectively, with 18 bases between them. This CDR3 has 14 amino acids. CDR3 nucleotides: TGCGCCAGCAGCGTAGGGGGGGACGTCGCCGAGCAGTTCTTC. This gives the protein CASSVGGDVAEQFF.

This chain uses TRBV28 with TRBJ1-5, with a weak D call TRBD1 (6 bases). The CDR3 is 13 residues long. V dropped 5 bases and J dropped 8 bases, with 13 bases sitting between them. Germline CDR1 reads MDHEN; CDR2 reads SYDVKM. The DNA for the CDR3 is TGTGCCAGCAGTGGCAGGGGCTGGGAGCCCCAGCATTTT. It codes for CASSGRGWEPQHF.

V usage is TRBV11-2 and J usage is TRBJ2-5; a possible D gene is TRBD2 (6 bases). The CDR3 is 12 residues long. V was shortened by 5 bases and J by 10 bases, with 14 bases between the two germline ends. CDR1 SGHAT and CDR2 FQNNGV come from the germline V gene. The CDR3 protein is CASSPETGGQYF. The DNA for the CDR3 is TGTGCCAGCAGCCCGGAGACCGGGGGCCAGTACTTC.

To note about this clone: This same CDR3 is encoded by further DNA sequences in the sample. This rearrangement joins TRBV18 to TRBJ1-5; D ambiguous. Looked up from germline, CDR1 is KGHSH and CDR2 is LQKENI. The V end was cut by 1 base, the J end by 6 bases, with 13 bases between. The CDR3 loop spans 15 amino acids. DNA of the CDR3: TGTGCCAGCTCACCACTTGGCGTGGAGGGTCAGCCCCAGCATTTT. It specifies CASSPLGVEGQPQHF. The entire variable domain, with the rest obtained from reference TRBV18 and TRBJ1-5, is as follows: NAGVMQNPRHLVRRRGQEARLRCSPMKGHSHVYWYRQLPEEGLKFMVYLQKENIIDESGMPKERFSAEFPKEGPSILRIQQVVRGDSAAYFCASSPLGVEGQPQHFGDGTRLSIL.

The V call is TRBV14, the J call TRBJ1-2; TRBD1 matches 10 bases. The CDR3 spans 14 residues. CDR1 is SGHDN, CDR2 FVKESK, per germline. Trimming took 0 bases from V and 7 from J; bases not matched to a gene: 2. CDR3 nucleotides: TGTGCCAGCAGCCAAGATTGGACAGGGGGTGGCTACACCTTC. Translating it yields CASSQDWTGGGYTF. The complete variable domain, with remaining parts taken from reference TRBV14 and TRBJ1-2, reads EAGVTQFPSHSVIEKGQTVTLRCDPISGHDNLYWYRRVMGKEIKFLLHFVKESKQDESGMPNNRFLAERTGGTYSTLKVQPAELEDSGVYFCASSQDWTGGGYTFGSGTRLTVV.

The J gene is TRBJ2-1, the V gene TRBV10-3; 7 positions agree with TRBD2. The CDR3 is 17 residues long. The trim removed 0 bases at V and 6 bases at J, leaving 11 bases unmatched. Germline loops: CDR1 ENHRY, CDR2 SYGVKD. CDR3 sequence (DNA): TGTGCCATCAGTGAGTCGAGAGCGGGGCTTGTCCCCAATGAGCAGTTCTTC. Translation gives CAISESRAGLVPNEQFF.

On this clone: The same CDR3 can be traced to other DNA sequences in this sample. V gene TRBV28 combines with J gene TRBJ2-7; perhaps TRBD1 as D (6 bases). V lost 5 bases to trimming and J lost 2 bases, with 10 bases between them. The CDR3 is 13 residues long. CDR1 is MDHEN and CDR2 is SYDVKM in the germline V gene. In nucleotides, the CDR3 is TGTGCCAGCAGTCTCGGGACACCCTACGAGCAGTACTTC. This encodes CASSLGTPYEQYF.

The chain combines TRBV6-5 with TRBJ1-1; no definite D call. Germline-derived CDR1 and CDR2 are MNHEY and SVGAGI. The CDR3 sequence is 12 residues long. V dropped 6 bases and J dropped 7 bases, with 12 bases sitting between them. CDR3 in amino acids: CASSTEWGEAFF. The CDR3 DNA is TGTGCCAGCAGCACCGAGTGGGGTGAAGCTTTCTTT.

This chain uses TRBV5-8 with TRBJ1-6; 9 nucleotides line up with TRBD1. CDR1 is SGHTS, CDR2 YDEGEE, per germline. Trimming cost V 4 bases and J 9 bases; bases outside gene matches: 8. The CDR3 is 15 residues long. The CDR3 region is CASSHWTGDGSPLHF. Here the CDR3 DNA reads TGTGCCAGCAGCCATTGGACAGGGGATGGTTCACCCCTCCACTTT.

This rearrangement joins TRBV11-2 to TRBJ2-7; tentative D call: TRBD2 (6 bases). The CDR3 has 14 residues. The germline CDR1 and CDR2 sequences are SGHAT and FQNNGV. The ends were cut back, 4 bases at V and 2 bases at J, with 12 bases in the middle. CDR3 sequence (DNA): TGTGCCAGCAGCTCCGGGGGTGGTACCTACGAGCAGTACTTC. It yields the protein CASSSGGGTYEQYF.

The chain recombines TRBV19 with TRBJ1-2; tentatively, D is TRBD1 (5 bases). The germline gives CDR1 LNHDA, CDR2 SQIVND (reference sequence). This CDR3 contains 13 residues. V was trimmed by 5 bases and J by 12 bases, leaving 19 bases between them. CDR3 protein: CASSSETGRTNTF. The DNA of the CDR3 is TGTGCCAGTAGTTCAGAAACAGGCCGGACCAACACCTTC. Together with reference TRBV19 and TRBJ1-2, the CDR3 gives the full variable domain: DGGITQSPKYLFRKEGQNVTLSCEQNLNHDAMYWYRQDPGQGLRLIYYSQIVNDFQKGDIAEGYSVSREKKESFPLTVTSAQKNPTAFYLCASSSETGRTNTFGSGTRLTVV.

The V gene is TRBV6-1, the J gene TRBJ1-6; 8 nucleotides match TRBD1. Germline assignment: CDR1 MNHNS and CDR2 SASEGT. V shed 6 bases, J shed 3 bases, and the junction held 4 bases outside the gene matches. The CDR3 spans 15 residues. CDR3 DNA: TGTGCCAGCAGCTCGACAGGGGTCTATAATTCACCCCTCCACTTT. Translating it yields CASSSTGVYNSPLHF.

This sequence joins TRBV9 and TRBJ2-1, with TRBD2 matching 7 bases. J gave up 4 bases and V 3 bases, and 10 bases lay outside the gene matches. Germline loops: CDR1 SGDLS, CDR2 YYNGEE. This CDR3 comprises 16 residues. Here the CDR3 DNA reads TGTGCCAGCAGCGCCCGGGAGGCAGCGGGGTACAATGAGCAGTTCTTC. This sequence encodes CASSAREAAGYNEQFF.